Listed below are T cell receptor beta chains from one sample, sequenced in a study of shared clonotypes between healthy human individuals. Sequenced by immunoSEQ multiplex PCR; TCRdb stores in-frame clones only, minus some. Among 2 million to 2.5 million clones listed, roughly 93% were seen once. The sample comprised naive CD4+ T cells from PBMCs. All receptors derive from a man aged 18 to 30 in good health. Some clones in this sample may be carry-over from other donors' samples. CDR3s include the opening cysteine and the closing phenylalanine or tryptophan. Fields, in order: D gene, J gene, V gene, clone size, CDR3 DNA, CDR3 protein. A D gene is named only where the DNA matches it firmly. Expanded clones get a size class; other rows say once, few or many, or leave the size out.

>TRBD1|TRBJ1-1|TRBV30|-
TGTGCCTGGGGGGGACAGGGGAACACTGAAGCTTTCTTT
CAWGGQGNTEAFF
>-|TRBJ1-5|TRBV30|-
TGTGCCTGGGGTGGACAGCCAAATCAGCCCCAGCATTTT
CAWGGQPNQPQHF
>-|TRBJ2-5|TRBV29-1|-
TGCAGCGTTGGACCCGTCCTACAAGAGACCCAGTACTTC
CSVGPVLQETQYF
>TRBD2|TRBJ2-1|TRBV10-3|-
TGTGCCATCAGTGGGGGGGGTAACGAGCAGTTCTTC
CAISGGGNEQFF
>-|TRBJ2-2|TRBV5-1|once
TGCGCCAGCAGCGAGGGACCTTCGAACACCGGGGAGCTGTTTTTT
CASSEGPSNTGELFF
>-|TRBJ2-4|TRBV5-5|once
TGTGCCAGCAGCTTGTTCGGATCACTAGCCAAAAACATTCAGTACTTC
CASSLFGSLAKNIQYF
>-|TRBJ1-6|TRBV7-9|-
TGTGCCAGCAGCTTACTCGGACAGTCGAATTCACCCCTCCACTTT
CASSLLGQSNSPLHF
>TRBD2|TRBJ2-7|TRBV30|-
TGTGCCTGGAGCGCGGGGGGCTCCGCCTACGAGCAGTACTTC
CAWSAGGSAYEQYF
>-|TRBJ1-1|TRBV5-1|few
TGCGCCAGCAGCTTGTTCTTAGGAACAGGGAAAGCTTTCTTT
CASSLFLGTGKAFF
>TRBD1|TRBJ2-4|TRBV7-9|-
TGTGCCAGCAGCCTCCTGGGACAGGGTAGCCCCAAAAACATTCAGTACTTC
CASSLLGQGSPKNIQYF
>-|TRBJ2-5|TRBV15|-
TGTGCCACCAGCAGAGATTTGGTCTCCGAGACCCAGTACTTC
CATSRDLVSETQYF
>-|TRBJ2-7|TRBV4-2|-
TGTGCCAGCAGCCAGACCGCACAACAGACCTACGAGCAGTACTTC
CASSQTAQQTYEQYF
>-|TRBJ2-5|TRBV19|-
TGTGCCAGTAGTATATCCAGGGGAGAGACCCAGTACTTC
CASSISRGETQYF
>TRBD2|TRBJ2-1|TRBV7-3|-
TGTGCCAGCAGCAAGACCGGGACTAGCGGGAGTCCCTTCTACAATGAGCAGTTCTTC
CASSKTGTSGSPFYNEQFF
>TRBD2|TRBJ2-7|TRBV10-1|once
TGCGCCAGTTCTTCAGGGACTAGCGGGAGTTCAGCCTTTCCCGAGCAGTACTTC
CASSSGTSGSSAFPEQYF
>-|TRBJ1-4|TRBV28|-
TGTGCCAGCAGTTTTAGACAGGCAACTAATGAAAAACTGTTTTTT
CASSFRQATNEKLFF
>-|TRBJ1-1|TRBV5-6|-
TGTGCCAGCAGCTTGTTTAATGAAGCTTTCTTT
CASSLFNEAFF
>TRBD1|TRBJ1-2|TRBV5-1|once
TGCGCCAGCAGGGAGACAGGGGGTCATGGCTACACCTTC
CASRETGGHGYTF
>-|TRBJ2-7|TRBV28|-
TGTGCCAGCAGTTTAAACAGGGCCTACGAGCAGTACTTC
CASSLNRAYEQYF
>-|TRBJ2-2|TRBV19|-
TGTGCCAGTATCAATTCGCGACGGGGGAACACCGGGGAGCTGTTTTTT
CASINSRRGNTGELFF
>-|TRBJ1-5|TRBV5-5|-
TGTGCCAGCAGCTTGTTACAGGGTAATCAGCCCCAGCATTTT
CASSLLQGNQPQHF
>TRBD2|TRBJ2-1|TRBV7-6|-
TGTGCCAGCAGCTTGGGGCTAGCGGGAAGCAATGAGCAGTTCTTC
CASSLGLAGSNEQFF
>TRBD1|TRBJ2-5|TRBV2|-
TGTGCCAGCAGTGACAGGGGGCGGGGAGAGACCCAGTACTTC
CASSDRGRGETQYF
>-|TRBJ1-1|TRBV25-1|-
TGTGCCAGCAGTTCTAGTCTGAACACTGAAGCTTTCTTT
CASSSSLNTEAFF
>-|TRBJ2-1|TRBV9|-
TGTGCCAGCAGCGTTTCACAAAGCTCCTACAATGAGCAGTTCTTC
CASSVSQSSYNEQFF
>-|TRBJ2-1|TRBV28|-
TGTGCCAGCAGGGAGACCCAGACCTCCTACAATGAGCAGTTCTTC
CASRETQTSYNEQFF
>-|TRBJ2-6|TRBV15|-
TGTGCCACCAGCAGAGATCGTGGGGGCGCTGGGGCCAACGTCCTGACTTTC
CATSRDRGGAGANVLTF
>-|TRBJ1-1|TRBV29-1|-
TGCAGCGTTGTCCGGGGGAGGAACACTGAAGCTTTCTTT
CSVVRGRNTEAFF
>-|TRBJ1-2|TRBV4-1|-
TGCGCCAGCAGCCAAGCTGGGGGTAGGTATGGCTACACCTTC
CASSQAGGRYGYTF
>-|TRBJ1-2|TRBV7-2|once
TGTGCCAGCAGCCGCGCAAGGGGCGATGGCTACACCTTC
CASSRARGDGYTF
>TRBD2|TRBJ2-1|TRBV7-3|-
TGTGCCAGCAGCTTAACCCCCAGCGGGAGTTTGCATGAGCAGTTCTTC
CASSLTPSGSLHEQFF
>-|TRBJ1-5|TRBV28|-
TGTGCCAGCAGTTTCCGAAGCAATCAGCCCCAGCATTTT
CASSFRSNQPQHF
>-|TRBJ2-5|TRBV5-1|-
TGCGCCAGCAGCCCGGTGGGGGTAGGCGAGACCCAGTACTTC
CASSPVGVGETQYF
>TRBD2|TRBJ2-3|TRBV29-1|-
TGCAGCGTTGAAGATATGGGCGGGAGGCCACCTCCTACGCAGTATTTT
CSVEDMGGRPPPTQYF
>-|TRBJ2-2|TRBV9|-
TGTGCCAGCAGCGTAGGGGCAGCTTACACCGGGGAGCTGTTTTTT
CASSVGAAYTGELFF
>TRBD1|TRBJ2-1|TRBV4-1|-
TGCGCCAGCAGCCAGCCGACCCGAGGGGGCGTGGAGCAGTTCTTC
CASSQPTRGGVEQFF